The clone carrying this TCR beta chain was counted between two and nine times. What it binds is unknown. Everyone who gave samples was a healthy Caucasian. This sample is drawn from a study of identical twins. Study-level results: Fewer insertions marked abundant cord blood beta clonotypes; young adult naive trended weakly, memory not at all.

In germline, CDR1 is LNHNV, CDR2 YYDKDF (reference sequence). V shed 0 bases, J shed 0 bases, and the junction held 9 bases outside the gene matches. The CDR3 contains 18 residues. A universal primer site was incorporated via template switching, and the cDNA contained unique molecular identifiers. One entry per CDR3 protein results from TCRdb running MiXCR on the 5' RACE reads. Of 500,000 to 650,000 distinct CDR3 sequences listed, about a fifth were seen once; the top ten hold around 0.5%. This sample was also put to use in a study of yellow fever vaccine responses in identical twins. That source adds: Twins' vaccine T cell response reportedly seemed partly convergent, partly personalized.

The specimen was CD4+ T cells sorted from blood. The sequence derives from a woman aged 18-29 years in good health. The chain uses TRBV15 and TRBJ2-3; 7 bases are a match to TRBD2. The CDR3 DNA reads TGTGCCACCAGCAGAGATCGAGGAGCGGGGAAAAGCACAGATACGCAGTATTTT. It encodes CATSRDRGAGKSTDTQYF.